Given below is one T cell receptor beta chain in context. Antigen unknown. The data were obtained in a study of shared clonotypes between healthy human individuals. The study, taken as a whole, reports: Naive subsets typically showed greater estimated richness than memory subsets.

Sequencing was performed with immunoSEQ multiplex PCR; in TCRdb, only in-frame clones are kept and a portion is missing. The sample consists of about 820,000 clones, 80% to 95% of them appearing once. As defined, naive CD8 cells were CD45RO-negative and positively selected for CCR7, with terminally differentiated effector memory CD45RA+ cells excluded. V was shortened by 4 bases and J by 1 base, with 16 bases between the two germline ends. This CDR3 has 17 residues. CDR1 and CDR2 from the germline V gene are SGHAT and FQNNGV. Material for sequencing was naive CD8+ T cells sorted from blood. The chain recombines TRBV11-2 with TRBJ2-2; D may correspond to TRBD1 or TRBD2 (5 bases each). The sequence was obtained from a man aged 30 to 45 in good health. For the CDR3, the DNA is TGTGCCAGCAGCTCGTCGGGGCTCGCCAAGAACACCGGGGAGCTGTTTTTT. Its translation: CASSSSGLAKNTGELFF.